This T cell receptor (beta chain) was obtained from a study of T cells in Graves' hyperthyroidism and ophthalmopathy. Amplification of TCR beta CDR3 regions used RNA as the template. The HTBI primer set drove a first-round RT-PCR of the TCR CDR3. TCRdb processed the multiplex PCR reads anew with MiXCR; each CDR3 protein has one entry. The repertoire consists of over 700,000 distinct CDR3 sequences, with around 20% occurring once and the leading ten covering 16%. The CDR3 runs 14 residues. Trimming took 3 bases from V and 6 from J, leaving 17 bases between them. The V gene's germline CDR1 is SQVTM and CDR2 ANQGSEA. Aged 18 to 65, the patients had hyperthyroidism that was newly diagnosed and had lasted under 2 months. Turning to this clonotype: Antigen unknown.

Study-wide results and caveats: Median prediction lead before ophthalmopathy onset was 6.5 months with the model. Among thyroid clonotypes expanded above 0.001, most also appeared in blood.

The sequence came from a woman between 45 and 65 years old with Graves' hyperthyroidism that later progressed to Graves' ophthalmopathy. Source material: blood. The chain carries TRBV29-1 and TRBJ1-1, with no clear D. The CDR3 nucleotides are TGCAGCGTTGAGTTATGGGGTGGTATGGCTGAAGCTTTCTTT. Its protein is CSVELWGGMAEAFF.